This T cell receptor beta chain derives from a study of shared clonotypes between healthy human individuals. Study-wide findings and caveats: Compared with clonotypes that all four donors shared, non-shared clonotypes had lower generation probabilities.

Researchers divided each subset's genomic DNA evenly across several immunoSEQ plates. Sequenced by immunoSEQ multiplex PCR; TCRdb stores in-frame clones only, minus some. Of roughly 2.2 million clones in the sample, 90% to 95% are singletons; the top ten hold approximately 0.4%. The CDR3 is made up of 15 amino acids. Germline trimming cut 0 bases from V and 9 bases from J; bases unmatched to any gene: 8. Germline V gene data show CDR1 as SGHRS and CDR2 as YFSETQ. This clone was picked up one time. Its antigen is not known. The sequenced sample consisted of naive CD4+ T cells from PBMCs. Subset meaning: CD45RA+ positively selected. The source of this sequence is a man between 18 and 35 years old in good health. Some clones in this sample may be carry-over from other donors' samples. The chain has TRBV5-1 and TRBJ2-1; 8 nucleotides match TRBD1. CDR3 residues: CASSLVQQGVGEQFF. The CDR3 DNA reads TGCGCCAGCAGCTTGGTACAACAGGGGGTCGGTGAGCAGTTCTTC.